The clone carrying this T cell receptor (beta chain) is a singleton in its sample. As yet, its antigen is unknown. Whether given at about 4 or about 12 weeks, second doses were pooled. The source of the sample is a study of T cell responses to AZD1222 COVID-19 vaccine. Whole-study findings and limits: The donor group comprised mostly white British people and more females; the analysis possibly underestimated clonal diversity. At baseline, just a handful of AZD1222 recipients tested seropositive.

The data were produced by immunoSEQ multiplex PCR, yet TCRdb's version contains in-frame clones alone and is incomplete. The sample lists about 15,000 clones, less than 90% occurring once. Here the sequenced sample was peripheral blood, taken 28 days after the second AZD1222 dose. The clonotype comes from an adult who received the AZD1222 COVID-19 vaccine.

CDR3 bases: TGTGCCAGTAGCCCGAAACAGGGGGCGAATAACGAGCAGTACTTC. This translates into CASSPKQGANNEQYF. The chain joins TRBV19 to TRBJ2-7; TRBD1 matches at 9 bases. The V and J ends lost 6 bases and 5 bases, in that order; junction bases with no gene match: 11. The CDR3 runs 15 residues. Germline V gene lookup returns CDR1 LNHDA and CDR2 SQIVND (reference sequence). Full variable domain (remainder filled in from reference TRBV19 and TRBJ2-7): DGGITQSPKYLFRKEGQNVTLSCEQNLNHDAMYWYRQDPGQGLRLIYYSQIVNDFQKGDIAEGYSVSREKKESFPLTVTSAQKNPTAFYLCASSPKQGANNEQYFGPGTRLTVT.